This T cell receptor beta chain is drawn from a study of cytomegalovirus exposure and HLA in healthy donors. CDR3 length: 15 residues. The V gene's germline CDR1 is SGHTA and CDR2 FQGNSA. Deletions cut 1 base from V and 4 bases from J, with 11 bases between. Notes on this clone: Its matching antigen is unknown.

Regarding the study as a whole: In terms of immune exposure information, only CMV serostatus was available.

All the people who gave samples were healthy bone marrow donors. PCR amplification relied on 60 Vbeta primers (plus 13 Jbeta primers). Profiling relied on immunoSEQ multiplex PCR, and the TCRdb table lists in-frame clones only, not all of them. The sample lists some 140,000 clones, around 68% occurring once. The specimen was PBMCs. The clonotype comes from a man aged 25 to 45 in good health and CMV-seronegative. The chain recombines TRBV7-2 with TRBJ2-1; D possibly corresponds to TRBD2 (7 bases). Here the CDR3 DNA reads TGTGCCAGCAGCTTAGAAGGGGGGGCTTACAATGAGCAGTTCTTC. It yields the protein CASSLEGGAYNEQFF.